What follows is one TCR beta chain and its context. It lacks a known antigen. There are no base qualities to consult, and no much larger clone falls within one base. The immunoSEQ Assay, a bias-controlled multiplex PCR, was used to amplify TCRbeta CDR3 regions from genomic DNA. The authors processed their data as follows. The number of nucleated cells in each sample was estimated from the amplification of reference gene primers within the assay. To quantify the absolute abundance of each unique TCRbeta CDR3 rearrangement, sequence reads were collapsed and filtered. For each sample, productive Simpson clonality was calculated by taking the square root of Simpson's diversity index across productive rearrangements. TCRdb retrieved this table from immuneACCESS and kept in-frame rearrangements only. Not all clones are present; in checked studies, unresolved V genes account for under half, and no reason is known for the remainder. V, J and clone size are those of that table, while D and trimming were read from the DNA. This sample has about 300,000 clones in its table, and about 90% of those were observed once. Clones ranked in the top ten supply around 2.1% of the sample.

The trim is 6 bases for V and 8 bases for J, with a gap of 20 bases between the germline ends. CDR1 and CDR2 are read off the germline V gene as SNHLY and FYNNEI. The CDR3 measures 15 amino acids from cysteine to phenylalanine. Of the read, only the CDR3 DNA is kept; its 45 bases are in frame from base 1. The data are from a study of blood T cell repertoires in COVID-19 (dated by TCRdb to 2018 to 2021). Broadly, across the study: Collaborator samples came from the United States, Italy and Spain and covered acute and convalescent phases of COVID-19. The material from the prospective study consisted of cDNA or gDNA derived from T cells, B-cell-depleted T cells, or PBMCs. Subjects who had been exposed to COVID-19, were actively infected with it, or had recovered from it provided the deeply sampled blood TCRbeta repertoires that made up the dataset. A freely available public database, intended as a resource for researchers studying the immune response to SARS-CoV-2, is where the repertoires were released. Samples came from the ongoing ImmuneRACE study (first 160 participants) plus 1,254 subjects from 6 global collaborators. Sample metadata almost always included a de-identified subject ID, COVID-19 status, age in years and sex. HLA class I and class II types, where available, came from metadata supplied by the sample provider rather than from assay-based typing. Points the paper makes about the study in general: The quantity of clinical and demographic metadata differed by source and by participant and was supplied without curation.

Each collaborating institution followed its own protocols to collect whole blood in K2EDTA tubes. Collaborator samples were shipped for TCRbeta analysis as frozen whole blood, isolated PBMCs, or DNA extracted from either sample type. Recombination joined TRBV2 with TRBJ2-1; D gene: possibly TRBD1, on 6 matching bases. This receptor was obtained from a man aged 18 to 30 with active or convalescent COVID-19. Sequencing was carried out using peripheral blood. The DNA sequence is as follows: TGTGCCAGCAGATCAAGGGGGTCCAGTGCCGATGAGCAGTTCTTC. It is translated as CASRSRGSSADEQFF.